This TCR beta chain was recorded in a study of cytomegalovirus exposure and HLA in healthy donors. Study-level information: Researchers found that 81% of 398 genotyped donors fell within the Caucasian-associated ancestry cluster. Study results and caveats: It was shown in a later analysis that HLA-associated TCR beta chains were more clonally expanded than other, equally common chains.

These donors counted as nominally healthy when sampled, but unrecorded immune exposures were likely. PCR involved 60 Vbeta and 13 Jbeta primers. This table comes from immunoSEQ multiplex PCR, and its TCRdb copy is limited to in-frame clones, with some not included. The sample includes around 99,000 clones, 65% to 90% seen only once; the top ten take less than 2.5%. As concerns this clone: Its antigen is not known.

Material for sequencing was PBMCs. The receptor was isolated from a woman aged 25 to 39 in good health and CMV-seronegative.

The CDR3 region is CASSPTGSDGYTF. The CDR3 nucleotides are TGTGCCAGCAGTCCGACAGGGTCGGATGGCTACACCTTC. The V and J genes are TRBV6-5 and TRBJ1-2; 7 bases agree with TRBD1. V lost 5 bases and J lost 6; bases outside the gene matches: 6. Germline CDR1 and CDR2: MNHEY and SVGAGI. The CDR3 covers 13 residues.